This T cell receptor beta chain was documented in a study of regulatory T cells in long-lasting Graves disease. Study-wide findings and caveats: Samples came from peripheral blood alone, without thyroid tissue. Newly diagnosed patients had higher TCR diversity than persistent Graves' patients did. Segments TRBV28, TRBJ1-2 and TRBJ2-5 showed preferential usage in persistent disease.

Investigators prepared the TCR beta libraries by applying iRepertoire HTBI primers and Arm-PCR of CDR3 regions. MiXCR, applied by TCRdb to the multiplex PCR reads, yields one record per CDR3 protein. The sample consists of about 450,000 distinct CDR3 sequences, 23% of them appearing once. At least ten counts were recorded for this clonotype. Its antigen remains unidentified. Time point specified: persistent/refractory GD, antithyroid drugs over 5 years with positive TRAb. From PBMCs, RNA was extracted and then used to make the TCR library. Patients with Graves' disease were diagnosed by American Thyroid Association guidelines. This CDR3 has 15 amino acids. V was clipped by 6 bases and J by 1 base, with 13 bases between them.

Source: peripheral blood mononuclear cells (PBMCs), taken when the disease was refractory, from a patient treated with antithyroid drugs. The TCR comes from a female donor with Graves disease. This rearrangement joins TRBV12-3 or TRBV12-4 to TRBJ1-5; TRBD1 might be the D (5 bases). The CDR3 DNA is TGTGCCAGCAGCCAAGACAGTCGAAGCAATCAGCCCCAGCATTTT. It codes for CASSQDSRSNQPQHF.